This TCR beta chain was retrieved from a study of molecular identifiers for immune sequencing clone quantification. Findings and limits, study-wide: One cell's worth of spiked Jurkat TCR RNA was reportedly detectable among approximately 990,000 naive cells. Shared barcodes on identical TCR molecules could underestimate the sizes of highly expanded clones.

Bulk TCR libraries used previously described methods and listed TCR primers. TCRdb analysed the PCR reads with MiXCR anew, one entry per CDR3 protein. This table holds hundreds of thousands of distinct CDR3 sequences, roughly 23% found once. Input for naive CD8 libraries was about 19,000 to 1,100,000 sorted cells; the RNA fraction used was 10%, 30% or 50%. This clonotype was counted only a few times. The antigen remains undetermined. V shed 6 bases and J shed 8 bases, with 17 bases lying between them. CDR1 SGHAT and CDR2 FQNNGV come from the germline V gene. This CDR3 is 14 amino acids long. The receptor was derived from a human donor in good health. Some libraries in this study had Jurkat cell RNA spiked in. V gene TRBV11-2 combines with J gene TRBJ2-1; the D gene is possibly TRBD2 (6 bases). Sequencing was carried out using naive CD8+ T cells from blood, with Jurkat cell RNA spiked in. Stated subset: FACS-sorted CD8+CD4-CCR7+CD45RA+ naive T cells. CDR3 in DNA: TGTGCCAGCAGTTCAATTTGGGGGGTCGATGAGCAGTTCTTC. This gives the protein CASSSIWGVDEQFF.